This T cell receptor (beta chain) originates from a study of cytomegalovirus exposure and HLA in healthy donors. It was the roughly 110-subject validation cohort, separate from the approximately 620-subject first cohort, to which the donors belonged. Concerning this clone itself: Its antigen is unidentified.

Study results and caveats: A later analysis found first-cohort TCR clusters tended to co-occur in the approximately 110 validation repertoires. Rare TCR sequences predominated, though certain public TCRs were found in many donors. The classifier was said to identify cytomegalovirus status with high specificity and sensitivity.

The CDR3 totals 15 residues. Germline CDR1 reads SGHTA; CDR2 reads FQGNSA. V lost 3 bases, J lost 1 base, and 13 bases lay in between. Measured with immunoSEQ multiplex PCR; TCRdb has only the in-frame clones, and not every one. There are approximately 230,000 clones in the sample; over 75% occur only once, and around 12% lies in the top ten. This rearrangement joins TRBV7-2 to TRBJ2-7; D possibly corresponds to TRBD1 (6 bases). The TCR originated in a man between 18 and 35 years old in good health and CMV-seropositive. Specimen: PBMCs. The CDR3 is CASSLDSLGSYEQYF. The CDR3 DNA reads as TGTGCCAGCAGCTTGGACAGCTTAGGGTCCTACGAGCAGTACTTC.